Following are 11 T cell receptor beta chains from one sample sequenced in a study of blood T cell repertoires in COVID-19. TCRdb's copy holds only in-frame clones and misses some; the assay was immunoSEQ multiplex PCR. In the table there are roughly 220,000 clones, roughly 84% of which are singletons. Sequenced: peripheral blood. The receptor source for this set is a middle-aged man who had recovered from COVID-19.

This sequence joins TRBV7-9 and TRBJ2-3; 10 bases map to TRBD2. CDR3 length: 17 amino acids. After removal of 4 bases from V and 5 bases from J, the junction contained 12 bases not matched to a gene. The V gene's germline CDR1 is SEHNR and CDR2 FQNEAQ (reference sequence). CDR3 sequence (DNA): TGTGCCAGCAGCTCCGTCCGCGGAGCGGGAGGGGGAGATACGCAGTATTTT. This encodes CASSSVRGAGGGDTQYF. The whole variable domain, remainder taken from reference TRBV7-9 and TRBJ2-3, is DTGVSQNPRHKITKRGQNVTFRCDPISEHNRLYWYRQTLGQGPEFLTYFQNEAQLEKSRLLSDRFSAERPKGSFSTLEIQRTEQGDSAMYLCASSSVRGAGGGDTQYFGPGTRLTVL.

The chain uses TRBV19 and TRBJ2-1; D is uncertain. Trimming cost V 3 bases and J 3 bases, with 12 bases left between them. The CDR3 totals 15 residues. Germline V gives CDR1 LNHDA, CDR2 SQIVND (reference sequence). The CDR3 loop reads CASSIFLQNYNEQFF. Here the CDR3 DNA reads TGTGCCAGTAGTATCTTTCTCCAGAACTACAATGAGCAGTTCTTC.

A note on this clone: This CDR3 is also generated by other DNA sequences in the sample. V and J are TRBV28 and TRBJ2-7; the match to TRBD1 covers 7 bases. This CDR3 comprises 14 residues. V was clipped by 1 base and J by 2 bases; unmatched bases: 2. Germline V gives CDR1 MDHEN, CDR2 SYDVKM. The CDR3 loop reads CASSLYRGTYEQYF. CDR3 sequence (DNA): TGTGCCAGCAGTTTATACAGGGGAACCTACGAGCAGTACTTC.

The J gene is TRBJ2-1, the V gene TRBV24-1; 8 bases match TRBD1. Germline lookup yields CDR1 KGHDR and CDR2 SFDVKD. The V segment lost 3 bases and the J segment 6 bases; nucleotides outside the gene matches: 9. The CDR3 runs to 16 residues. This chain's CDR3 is CATSDRRGLLINEQFF. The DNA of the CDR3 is TGTGCCACCAGTGATCGCAGGGGGCTCCTTATCAATGAGCAGTTCTTC.

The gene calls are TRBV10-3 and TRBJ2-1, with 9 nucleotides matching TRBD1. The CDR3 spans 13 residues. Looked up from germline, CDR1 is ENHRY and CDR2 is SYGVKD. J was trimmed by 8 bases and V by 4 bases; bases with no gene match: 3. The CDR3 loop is CAISGGQGYEQFF. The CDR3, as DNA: TGTGCCATCAGTGGGGGACAGGGATATGAGCAGTTCTTC.

DNA of the CDR3: TGTGCCAGCAGGGCCCGGACAGGGGGCTCGGATTCACCCCTCCACTTT. Protein: CASRARTGGSDSPLHF. The chain carries TRBV5-5 and TRBJ1-6; 11 positions match TRBD1. The J segment lost 8 bases and the V segment lost 5 bases, leaving 9 bases of the junction unmatched. Germline lookup yields CDR1 SGHKS and CDR2 YYEKEE (reference sequence). The CDR3 spans 16 residues.

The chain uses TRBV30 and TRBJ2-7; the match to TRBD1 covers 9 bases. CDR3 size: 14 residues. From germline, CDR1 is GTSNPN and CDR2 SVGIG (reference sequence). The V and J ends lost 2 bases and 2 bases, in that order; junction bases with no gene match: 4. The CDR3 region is CAWSWDRVTYEQYF. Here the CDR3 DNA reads TGTGCCTGGAGTTGGGACAGGGTAACCTACGAGCAGTACTTC.

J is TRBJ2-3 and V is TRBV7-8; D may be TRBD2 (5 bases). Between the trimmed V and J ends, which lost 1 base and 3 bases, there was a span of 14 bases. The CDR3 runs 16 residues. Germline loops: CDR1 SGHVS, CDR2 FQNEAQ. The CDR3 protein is CASSLEVGVRTDTQYF. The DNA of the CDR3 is TGTGCCAGCAGCTTAGAAGTGGGAGTACGAACAGATACGCAGTATTTT.

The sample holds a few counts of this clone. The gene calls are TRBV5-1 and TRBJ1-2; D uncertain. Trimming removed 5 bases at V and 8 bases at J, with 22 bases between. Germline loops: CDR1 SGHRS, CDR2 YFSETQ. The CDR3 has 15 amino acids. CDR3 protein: CASRPAARLGRGYTF. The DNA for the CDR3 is TGCGCCAGCAGACCCGCTGCCAGGCTTGGTAGGGGCTACACCTTC.

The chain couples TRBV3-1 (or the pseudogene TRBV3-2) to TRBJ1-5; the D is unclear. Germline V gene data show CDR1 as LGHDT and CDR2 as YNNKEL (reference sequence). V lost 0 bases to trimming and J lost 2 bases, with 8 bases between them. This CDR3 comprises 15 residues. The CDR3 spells CASSQDLIGNQPQHF. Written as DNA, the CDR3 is TGTGCCAGCAGCCAAGACTTAATTGGCAATCAGCCCCAGCATTTT.

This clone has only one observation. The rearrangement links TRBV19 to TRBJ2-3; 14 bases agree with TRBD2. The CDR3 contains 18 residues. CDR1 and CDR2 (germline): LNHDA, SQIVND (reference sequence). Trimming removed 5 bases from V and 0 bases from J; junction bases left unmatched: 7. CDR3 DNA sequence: TGTGCCAGTAGTTCGGGACTAGCGGGAGAGGGTAGCACAGATACGCAGTATTTT. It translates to CASSSGLAGEGSTDTQYF.